This T cell receptor (beta chain) was sequenced during a study of human T cells and chemical hapten exposure. MiXCR was run by TCRdb on the RACE reads, yielding one entry per CDR3 protein. This table holds roughly 140,000 distinct CDR3 sequences, 12% found once. Time point indicated: patch test 2, 6 weeks after DPC sensitization. Indicated treatment: therapeutic diphenylcyclopropenone sensitization with weekly scalp DPC. This specimen was whole blood, taken in connection with sensitization to the hapten diphenylcyclopropenone (DPC). The TCR comes from a woman aged 50 to 65 with alopecia areata. Some clones in this sample may be carry-over from other donors' samples.

The CDR3 region has the DNA TGCAGTGCTCGGGGGACTAGCGGGAGGGCCTCGGAGACCCAGTACTTC. Its translation: CSARGTSGRASETQYF. This chain connects TRBV20-1 to TRBJ2-5, with TRBD2 identical over 16 bases. The length of the CDR3 is 16 residues. The junction had 8 bases not matched to a gene; V was cut back by 5 bases and J by 5 bases. The germline V gene encodes CDR1 DFQATT and CDR2 SNEGSKA (reference sequence).